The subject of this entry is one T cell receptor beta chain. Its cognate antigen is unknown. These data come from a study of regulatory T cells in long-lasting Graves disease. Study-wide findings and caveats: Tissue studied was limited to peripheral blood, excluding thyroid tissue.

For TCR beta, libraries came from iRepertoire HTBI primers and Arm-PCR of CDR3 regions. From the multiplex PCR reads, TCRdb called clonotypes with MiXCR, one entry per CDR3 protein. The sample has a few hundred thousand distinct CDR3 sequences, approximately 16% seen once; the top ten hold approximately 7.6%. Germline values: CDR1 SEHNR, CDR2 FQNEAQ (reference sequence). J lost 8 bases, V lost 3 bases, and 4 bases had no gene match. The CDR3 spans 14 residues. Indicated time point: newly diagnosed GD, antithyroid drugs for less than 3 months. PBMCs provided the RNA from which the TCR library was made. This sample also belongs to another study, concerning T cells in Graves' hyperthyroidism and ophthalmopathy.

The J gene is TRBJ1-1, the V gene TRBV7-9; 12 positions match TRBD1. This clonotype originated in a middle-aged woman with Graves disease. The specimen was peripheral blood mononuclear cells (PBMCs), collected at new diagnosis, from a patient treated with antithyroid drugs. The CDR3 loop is CASSLGTGGAEAFF. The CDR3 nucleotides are TGTGCCAGCAGCTTGGGGACAGGGGGCGCCGAAGCTTTCTTT. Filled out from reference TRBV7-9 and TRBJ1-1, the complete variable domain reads DTGVSQNPRHKITKRGQNVTFRCDPISEHNRLYWYRQTLGQGPEFLTYFQNEAQLEKSRLLSDRFSAERPKGSFSTLEIQRTEQGDSAMYLCASSLGTGGAEAFFGQGTRLTVV.